This is a list of T cell receptor beta chains from one sample in a study of OX40 agonist ivuxolimab in advanced cancers. Sequencing used immunoSEQ multiplex PCR; TCRdb keeps in-frame clones, though not all of them. The table lists more than 45,000 clones, just over 85% of them singletons, with about 1% in the top ten. The source material was CD4+ or CD8+ T cells sorted from blood, sampled in a trial of the OX40 agonist ivuxolimab. These receptors originate from an adult with an advanced solid tumor such as melanoma, head and neck, liver or kidney cancer. The CDR3 runs from the conserved cysteine through the conserved F or W. A D gene is named only where the DNA matches it firmly. Not all rows give a size; the values are once, few, many and, for expanded clones, a class.

>TRBD1|.|TRBV6-5|TRBJ1-1
CASSTGARTEAFF
TGTGCCAGCAGTACAGGGGCGCGAACTGAAGCTTTCTTT
>.|.|TRBV7-9|TRBJ1-4
CASSFGDPGEKLFF
TGTGCCAGCAGCTTCGGCGATCCGGGTGAAAAACTGTTTTTT
>.|.|TRBV7-2|TRBJ2-5
CASSLDAGAVTQYF
TGTGCCAGCAGCTTAGACGCGGGCGCGGTGACCCAGTACTTC
>.|once|TRBV7-9|TRBJ2-2
CASSPPFERVLSPGELFF
TGTGCCAGCAGCCCTCCGTTTGAGCGGGTTTTATCACCCGGGGAGCTGTTTTTT
>TRBD1|few|TRBV2|TRBJ2-3
CASGAGTGPTTDTQYF
TGTGCCAGCGGGGCCGGGACAGGCCCTACCACGGATACGCAGTATTTT
>.|.|TRBV9|TRBJ1-2
CASSVVSTGVDGYTF
TGTGCCAGCAGCGTAGTCTCGACAGGTGTAGATGGCTACACCTTC
>.|.|TRBV2|TRBJ2-5
CASTSRGRQETQYF
TGTGCCAGCACCTCTAGGGGCCGCCAAGAGACCCAGTACTTC
>TRBD1|.|TRBV7-6|TRBJ1-4
CASSRQGAEEKLFF
TGTGCCAGCAGCAGACAGGGGGCTGAAGAAAAACTGTTTTTT
>.|.|TRBV14|TRBJ2-5
CASSLHGTQYF
TGTGCCAGCAGCCTACACGGGACCCAGTACTTC
>TRBD2|once|TRBV6-1|TRBJ2-7
CASKLAGREQYF
TGTGCCAGCAAGCTAGCGGGACGCGAGCAGTACTTC
>.|.|TRBV30|TRBJ2-7
CAWRAGPYEQYF
TGTGCCTGGAGGGCGGGACCCTACGAGCAGTACTTC
>TRBD2|.|TRBV4-1|TRBJ2-7
CASSQARSPWGLAEYEQYF
TGCGCCAGCAGCCAAGCCCGTTCTCCTTGGGGACTAGCGGAATACGAGCAGTACTTC
>.|.|TRBV7-2|TRBJ2-4
CASSPGGTKNIQYF
TGTGCCAGCAGCCCGGGTGGGACCAAAAACATTCAGTACTTC
>.|.|TRBV6-1|TRBJ2-1
CASSPGQSYNEQFF
TGTGCCAGCAGTCCCGGACAGTCCTACAATGAGCAGTTCTTC
>TRBD1|once|TRBV5-1|TRBJ2-1
CASSNTGDYNEQFF
TGCGCCAGCAGTAATACAGGGGACTACAATGAGCAGTTCTTC
>.|.|TRBV19|TRBJ2-1
CASIRAGGGNEQFF
TGTGCCAGTATCCGCGCGGGCGGTGGTAATGAGCAGTTCTTC
>.|.|TRBV19|TRBJ1-2
CASRAGIYGYTF
TGTGCCAGTAGGGCAGGGATCTATGGCTACACCTTC
>.|.|TRBV6-5|TRBJ1-2
CASSSGLRYGYTF
TGTGCCAGCAGTTCGGGACTGCGCTATGGCTACACCTTC
>TRBD2|.|TRBV9|TRBJ2-1
CASSVLAGVSYNEQFF
TGTGCCAGCAGCGTCCTAGCGGGAGTCTCCTACAATGAGCAGTTCTTC
>TRBD1|once|TRBV5-1|TRBJ1-1
CASSGDRGPDTEAFF
TGCGCCAGCAGCGGGGACAGGGGGCCGGACACTGAAGCTTTCTTT
>.|.|TRBV2|TRBJ1-1
CASRLTENTEAFF
TGTGCCAGCAGGCTTACAGAAAACACTGAAGCTTTCTTT
>.|.|TRBV11-2|TRBJ2-5
CASSSDRTQYF
TGTGCCAGCAGCTCGGACAGGACCCAGTACTTC
>.|.|TRBV2|TRBJ1-5
CASSEAPRAGQPQHF
TGTGCCAGCAGTGAGGCCCCCCGAGCGGGTCAGCCCCAGCATTTT
>.|.|TRBV14|TRBJ2-1
CASSQDGKGYEQFF
TGTGCCAGCAGCCAAGATGGTAAGGGGTATGAGCAGTTCTTC
>.|.|TRBV12-5|TRBJ1-4
CARVSGTFEKLFF
TGTGCTAGGGTATCCGGGACTTTTGAAAAACTGTTTTTT
>.|few|TRBV6-4|TRBJ1-2
CASSGAGNYGYTF
TGTGCCAGCAGTGGAGCAGGGAACTATGGCTACACCTTC
>.|many|TRBV30|TRBJ1-2
CAWSLERYGYTF
TGTGCCTGGAGTTTAGAACGCTATGGCTACACCTTC
>TRBD1|.|TRBV6-6|TRBJ1-5
CASSRLGTDSNQPQHF
TGTGCCAGCAGTAGACTGGGGACAGATAGCAATCAGCCCCAGCATTTT
>.|.|TRBV19|TRBJ1-6
CASSIVGANSPLHF
TGTGCCAGTAGTATAGTAGGTGCGAATTCACCCCTCCACTTT
>.|.|TRBV14|TRBJ1-1
CASSSRGAGIGAFF
TGTGCCAGCAGCTCCCGGGGGGCGGGGATTGGAGCTTTCTTT
>.|.|TRBV6-6|TRBJ2-6
CASSSPGPGANVLTF
TGTGCCAGCAGCTCCCCCGGTCCTGGGGCCAACGTCCTGACTTTC
>.|.|TRBV28|TRBJ1-2
CASSLPAGHGYTF
TGTGCCAGCAGTTTGCCTGCAGGCCATGGCTACACCTTC
>TRBD2|.|TRBV19|TRBJ2-7
CASTRVSGDYEQYF
TGTGCCAGTACTCGGGTTAGCGGGGACTACGAGCAGTACTTC
>TRBD2|.|TRBV5-6|TRBJ2-7
CASSLLWGGLSNEQYF
TGTGCCAGCAGCTTGCTGTGGGGGGGTCTCTCCAACGAGCAGTACTTC
>.|.|TRBV28|TRBJ2-2
CASSWPGGTGELFF
TGTGCCAGCAGTTGGCCAGGGGGGACCGGGGAGCTGTTTTTT
>TRBD2|.|TRBV4-2|TRBJ2-3
CASSQGTSGASTDTQYF
TGTGCCAGCAGCCAGGGAACTAGCGGGGCTAGCACAGATACGCAGTATTTT
>TRBD2|few|TRBV9|TRBJ2-1
CASSVELRGGSNEQFF
TGTGCCAGCAGCGTAGAGCTGCGGGGGGGCTCTAATGAGCAGTTCTTC
>.|.|TRBV4-1|TRBJ1-4
CASSRGSRATNEKLFF
TGCGCCAGCAGCCGAGGAAGTCGTGCAACTAATGAAAAACTGTTTTTT
>.|once|TRBV7-2|TRBJ2-7
CASSLVPGQMYEQYF
TGTGCCAGCAGCTTAGTGCCGGGACAAATGTACGAGCAGTACTTC
>.|.|TRBV5-4|TRBJ1-2
CASSIGHGDYTF
TGTGCCAGCAGCATTGGACATGGAGACTACACCTTC
>.|.|TRBV6-1|TRBJ1-6
CASSVSENNSPLHF
TGTGCCAGCAGTGTCTCCGAGAATAATTCACCCCTCCACTTT
>TRBD2|.|TRBV5-1|TRBJ2-3
CASSLGGTSGGRLLTDTQYF
TGCGCCAGCAGCTTGGGTGGGACTAGCGGGGGGCGTCTCCTCACAGATACGCAGTATTTT
>.|many|TRBV13|TRBJ1-3
CASSSSSSGNTIYF
TGTGCCAGCAGCTCAAGTTCGTCTGGAAACACCATATATTTT
>.|.|TRBV7-9|TRBJ2-1
CASSLAQPGYNEQFF
TGTGCCAGCAGCTTAGCGCAACCTGGCTACAATGAGCAGTTCTTC
>.|.|TRBV30|TRBJ2-7
CAWSGENEQYF
TGTGCCTGGAGTGGAGAGAACGAGCAGTACTTC
>.|.|TRBV5-1|TRBJ1-5
CASERPQHF
TGCGCCAGCGAGAGGCCCCAGCATTTT
>.|few|TRBV5-1|TRBJ2-3
CASSLTTDTQYF
TGCGCCAGCAGCTTGACTACAGATACGCAGTATTTT
>TRBD1|few|TRBV5-1|TRBJ2-3
CASSSAGTGGTDTQYF
TGCGCCAGCAGCTCAGCCGGGACAGGGGGCACAGATACGCAGTATTTT
>.|.|TRBV5-5|TRBJ1-6
CASSFSYRNNSPLHF
TGTGCCAGCAGCTTCTCCTACAGGAATAATTCACCCCTCCACTTT
>TRBD2|.|TRBV5-4|TRBJ2-1
CASSTSGGAYEQFF
TGTGCCAGCAGCACTAGCGGGGGGGCCTATGAGCAGTTCTTC
>.|.|TRBV27|TRBJ2-2
CASSWGGAGTGELFF
TGTGCCAGCAGTTGGGGGGGCGCGGGCACCGGGGAGCTGTTTTTT
>.|.|TRBV28|TRBJ2-6
CASSSTLQRKSSGANVLTF
TGTGCCAGCAGTTCGACACTACAAAGGAAAAGCTCTGGGGCCAACGTCCTGACTTTC
>TRBD1|few|TRBV5-8|TRBJ2-1
CASSLSGGGVWDGNEQFF
TGTGCCAGCAGCTTGTCAGGGGGCGGCGTTTGGGATGGGAATGAGCAGTTCTTC
>TRBD1|.|TRBV29-1|TRBJ1-1
CSAPGQGVGTEAFF
TGCAGCGCCCCGGGACAGGGTGTGGGGACTGAAGCTTTCTTT
>.|.|TRBV2|TRBJ2-7
CASTEVDILTGVFYYEQYF
TGTGCCAGCACGGAAGTGGACATTTTAACAGGCGTGTTCTACTACGAGCAGTACTTC
>.|few|TRBV19|TRBJ1-5
CASSIGGRGNQPQHF
TGTGCCAGTAGTATTGGGGGACGGGGAAATCAGCCCCAGCATTTT
>.|.|TRBV7-7|TRBJ2-5
CASSLGTVQETQYF
TGTGCCAGCAGCTTAGGGACAGTACAAGAGACCCAGTACTTC
>.|.|TRBV7-2|TRBJ1-1
CASSLLGRVAFF
TGTGCCAGCAGCCTCCTTGGGCGGGTGGCTTTCTTT
>TRBD1|.|TRBV6-1|TRBJ2-7
CASSATQGALSYEQYF
TGTGCCAGCAGTGCCACACAGGGGGCCCTCTCCTACGAGCAGTACTTC